The subject of this entry is one TCR beta chain. The data originate from a study of blood T cell repertoires in COVID-19. Data came from immunoSEQ multiplex PCR; TCRdb stores just in-frame clones and leaves some out. The table lists about 300,000 clones, over 85% of them singletons, with roughly 2.9% in the top ten. The TCR originated in a woman aged 50 to 60 who had been exposed to COVID-19. What was sequenced was PBMCs or T cells enriched from blood (not recorded which).

The chain's CDR3 is CASSPGSGNEQFF. The CDR3, as DNA: TGTGCCAGCTCACCGGGAAGCGGCAATGAGCAGTTCTTC. The V gene is TRBV18, the J gene TRBJ2-1, with a weak D call TRBD2 (5 bases). Germline V gene data show CDR1 as KGHSH and CDR2 as LQKENI. The germline V and J ends were trimmed by 3 bases and 6 bases, with 9 bases remaining between them. The CDR3 length is 13 residues.